The 3 T cell receptor beta chains below all came from one sample that was sequenced in a study of regulatory T cells in long-lasting Graves disease (dated by TCRdb to the early 2020s). Library prep was done by multiplex PCR. Sequencing relied on an Illumina HiSeq 4000. CDR3 regions were amplified by Arm-PCR with iRepertoire HTBI primers to construct TCR beta libraries. TCRdb applied fastp at Q25 and MiXCR to the public reads, then kept only in-frame beta chains. Identical CDR3 proteins give one entry, which carries the most common genes and DNA. Counted in this sample were 700,000 or so distinct CDR3 sequences; approximately 29% of them appeared once. The ten largest clonotypes hold about two fifths of the sample. This specimen's time point label, interpreted: persistent/refractory GD, antithyroid drugs over 5 years with positive TRAb. RNA was extracted from PBMCs in TRIzol for both TCR sequencing and RNA sequencing.

Specimen: peripheral blood mononuclear cells (PBMCs), collected when the disease was refractory, from a patient treated with antithyroid drugs. These receptors were taken from a female donor with Graves disease.

This clonotype came up many times. The genes are TRBV6-5 and TRBJ2-7; 11 bases align to TRBD2. The CDR3 contains 16 residues. Germline loops: CDR1 MNHEY, CDR2 SVGAGI. J gave up 4 bases and V 2 bases, and 7 bases lay outside the gene matches. The CDR3 DNA reads TGTGCCAGCAGTTACGGTGGGGGACTAGCGGTTTACGAGCAGTACTTC. This encodes CASSYGGGLAVYEQYF.

This clonotype was counted many times. V usage is TRBV12-3 or TRBV12-4 and J usage is TRBJ2-5; TRBD2 matches at 13 bases. The length of the CDR3 is 17 residues. The ends lost 4 bases at V and 7 bases at J; junction bases unmatched: 12. The CDR3 nucleotides are TGTGCCAGCAGTTCCCGGACTAGCGGGAGAGGAATGTGGACCCAGTACTTC. Protein sequence: CASSSRTSGRGMWTQYF.

The chain is built from TRBV15 and TRBJ2-3; D is perhaps TRBD2 (6 bases). This CDR3 has 16 residues. With 5 bases removed from V and 2 bases from J, the gap between germline ends came to 17 bases. CDR1 is LNHNV, CDR2 YYDKDF, per germline (reference sequence). The CDR3 is CATSYGGLALTDTQYF. CDR3 bases: TGTGCCACCAGCTATGGTGGCCTAGCGCTCACAGATACGCAGTATTTT. The whole variable domain, filled in from reference TRBV15 and TRBJ2-3, reads DAMVIQNPRYQVTQFGKPVTLSCSQTLNHNVMYWYQQKSSQAPKLLFHYYDKDFNNEADTPDNFQSRRPNTSFCFLDIRSPGLGDTAMYLCATSYGGLALTDTQYFGPGTRLTVL.